The 21 T cell receptor beta chains below were found in one sample sequenced in a study of T cell repertoires in cytomegalovirus infection. A single record per CDR3 protein comes from TCRdb applying MiXCR to the reads. The sample gives some 400,000 distinct CDR3 sequences, roughly 30% of which show up once; approximately 13% is in the top ten. The sequenced sample was PBMCs. The receptors were sampled from a human donor in good health (CMV status not recorded). Some clones in this sample may be carry-over from other donors' samples.

This clonotype showed up just a few times. The V gene is TRBV18, the J gene TRBJ2-5; possibly TRBD2 for D (6 bases). Between the trimmed V and J ends, which lost 4 bases and 2 bases, there was a span of 8 bases. The CDR3 length is 13 residues. Germline CDR1 reads KGHSH; CDR2 reads LQKENI. The CDR3 here is CASSQDYQETQYF. Here the CDR3 DNA reads TGTGCCAGCTCACAGGACTATCAAGAGACCCAGTACTTC.

For this clonotype: This may be a read error, as it is one base from a much larger clone. The genes are TRBV6-5 and TRBJ1-2; D not resolved. Trimming removed 4 bases from V and 6 bases from J, with 12 bases in between. Per germline, CDR1 MNHEY and CDR2 SVGAGI. The CDR3 totals 13 residues. As DNA, the CDR3 is TGTGCCAGCAGTTCGGTACTGGTCGATGGCTACACCTTC. This codes for CASSSVLVDGYTF.

This clonotype turned up a few times. The chain links TRBV4-1 to TRBJ2-1; 8 bases line up with TRBD1. J lost 5 bases, V lost 10 bases, and 4 bases had no gene match. Germline V gene lookup returns CDR1 MGHRA and CDR2 YSYEKL. The CDR3 length is 12 residues. The CDR3 bases are TGCGCCAACCCGGACAGGGACAATGAGCAGTTCTTC. Translated, it gives CANPDRDNEQFF.

Regarding this clonotype: The CDR3 does not end in the conserved phenylalanine or tryptophan, so this is likely a read error. The genes are TRBV7-8 and TRBJ2-1; 13 bases line up with TRBD2. From germline, CDR1 is SGHVS and CDR2 FQNEAQ. The CDR3 length is 16 residues. J was trimmed by 2 bases and V by 9 bases; bases with no gene match: 7. For the CDR3, the DNA is TGTGCCAGAGGCTCCGGACTAGCGGGGGCCTACAATGAGCAGTTCTTG. Its protein is CARGSGLAGAYNEQFL.

In the case of this clonotype: A much larger clone differs from this one at a single base, so this may be a read error. The chain recombines TRBV7-6 with TRBJ2-3; TRBD2 aligns across 15 bases. The CDR3 runs 14 residues. Germline CDR1 reads SGHVS; CDR2 reads FNYEAQ. CDR3 DNA: TGTGCCAGCTGCTTGGGACTAGCGGGGGGCACGCAGTATTTT. As protein: CASCLGLAGGTQYF.

As for this clonotype: Given a much more abundant clone one base away, this may be a read error. The chain is built from TRBV3-1 and TRBJ2-2; D possibly corresponds to TRBD2 (6 bases). V shed 8 bases and J shed 1 base, with 17 bases lying between them. This CDR3 region has 16 residues. In germline, CDR1 is LGHDT, CDR2 YNNKEL (reference sequence). The CDR3 sequence: CASCRLGGGNTGELFF. The CDR3 nucleotides read TGTGCCAGCTGCCGTCTCGGGGGAGGGAACACCGGGGAGCTGTTTTTT. Using reference TRBV3-1 and TRBJ2-2 for the parts outside the CDR3, the full variable domain is DTAVSQTPKYLVTQMGNDKSIKCEQNLGHDTMYWYKQDSKKFLKIMFSYNNKELIINETVPNRFSPKSPDKAHLNLHINSLELGDSAVYFCASCRLGGGNTGELFFGEGSRLTVL.

This clonotype has a handful of counts. The chain couples TRBV27 to TRBJ2-2, with a possible D match to TRBD2 (5 bases). CDR1 is MNHEY and CDR2 is SMNVEV in the germline V gene (reference sequence). CDR3 size: 15 residues. Trimming pared 7 bases from V and 3 bases from J, leaving 15 bases between. CDR3: CASTRRAEDTGELFF. CDR3 sequence (DNA): TGTGCCAGCACAAGGCGGGCTGAGGACACCGGGGAGCTGTTTTTT.

This clonotype was observed a few times. This rearrangement joins TRBV11-1 to TRBJ1-2, with TRBD1 matching over 12 bases. The CDR3 is 15 amino acids. CDR1 is SGHAT and CDR2 is FQDESV in the germline V gene (reference sequence). V was clipped by 5 bases and J by 4 bases; unmatched bases: 5. The DNA of the CDR3 is TGTGCCAGCAGCCACGGGACAGGGGGCGGCTATGGCTACACCTTC. It codes for CASSHGTGGGYGYTF.

V is TRBV4-1 and J is TRBJ1-4, with D tentatively TRBD1 (5 bases). The CDR3 totals 16 residues. Per germline, CDR1 MGHRA and CDR2 YSYEKL. Trimming left V 2 bases short and J 8 bases short, with 18 bases between. The CDR3 bases are TGCGCCAGCAGCCAAAGCGCGGGGCTGATAGGGGAAAAACTGTTTTTT. Residues: CASSQSAGLIGEKLFF.

Only one count was recorded for this clonotype. A read error may be the cause here, since a much bigger clone is one base away. The V gene is TRBV7-6, the J gene TRBJ2-7; TRBD2 matches 16 bases. The V gene end was trimmed by 5 bases and the J gene end by 3 bases; junction bases not matched to a gene: 16. Germline V gene lookup returns CDR1 SGHVS and CDR2 FNYEAQ. The CDR3 totals 20 residues. CDR3 DNA: TGTGCCAGCAGCCTAGTAGGGGCAACGGGACTAGCGGGGGGGATCTACGAGCAGTACTTC. Encoded protein: CASSLVGATGLAGGIYEQYF.

V and J are TRBV7-6 and TRBJ1-5; no clear D gene. Germline CDR1 reads SGHVS; CDR2 reads FNYEAQ. CDR3 size: 17 residues. V was shortened by 3 bases and J by 0 bases, with 15 bases between the two germline ends. The CDR3 region has the DNA TGTGCCAGCAGCTTTGGCACGGGCCCTTATAGCAATCAGCCCCAGCATTTT. Its protein is CASSFGTGPYSNQPQHF.

This clonotype showed up many times. The chain recombines TRBV7-2 with TRBJ1-4; no firm D call. Trimming removed 4 bases from V and 10 bases from J, with 22 bases in between. This CDR3 is built from 16 residues. CDR1 and CDR2 (germline): SGHTA, FQGNSA. This CDR3 is CASSSGRENRGRKLFF. The CDR3 bases are TGTGCCAGCAGCTCCGGTCGAGAAAATAGAGGTAGAAAACTGTTTTTT.

In its sample, this clonotype was seen many times. V gene TRBV6-1 combines with J gene TRBJ2-7, with D perhaps being TRBD1 or TRBD2 (5 bases each). Germline CDR1 and CDR2: MNHNS and SASEGT. V gave up 6 bases and J gave up 2 bases, with 20 bases separating them. There are 16 residues in the CDR3. CDR3 protein: CASRPDFRDEAYEQYF. CDR3 DNA sequence: TGTGCCAGCAGGCCAGATTTTCGGGACGAAGCCTACGAGCAGTACTTC.

This clonotype was detected a few times. V and J are TRBV19 and TRBJ2-2; D is possibly TRBD1 (5 bases). The CDR3 loop spans 18 amino acids. V shed 3 bases and J shed 3 bases, with 20 bases lying between them. In germline, CDR1 is LNHDA, CDR2 SQIVND (reference sequence). The CDR3 is CASSIWGIWGRDTGELFF. DNA for the CDR3: TGTGCCAGTAGTATTTGGGGTATTTGGGGCCGAGACACCGGGGAGCTGTTTTTT.

A word on this clonotype: This sequence may be a read error, since a much larger clone differs from it by one base. The chain couples TRBV7-6 to TRBJ2-3, with 10 bases fitting TRBD1. V trimming: 4 bases; J trimming: 6 bases; junction bases outside the gene matches: 10. This CDR3 spans 16 amino acids. CDR1 and CDR2 from the germline V gene are SGHVS and FNYEAQ. DNA of the CDR3: TGTGCCAGCAGCTCCCAAGGACAGGGGGGATTGGATACGCAGTATTTT. Translation gives CASSSQGQGGLDTQYF.

This clonotype was detected ten times or more. The rearrangement joins TRBV12-3 or TRBV12-4 to TRBJ2-5, with 9 nucleotides matching TRBD1. The V segment lost 5 bases and the J segment 4 bases; nucleotides outside the gene matches: 5. The CDR3 contains 14 residues. In DNA form, the CDR3 reads TGTGCCAGCAGTGACAGGGGGGAGGGAGAGACCCAGTACTTC. Its translation is CASSDRGEGETQYF.

A word on this clonotype: This may come from a read error, since a much larger clone is one base off. V and J are TRBV7-8 and TRBJ1-6; 9 bases are a match to TRBD1. CDR1 SGHVS and CDR2 FQNEAQ come from the germline V gene. The CDR3 runs to 18 residues. The CDR3 coding sequence is TGTGCCAGCATCTTAGCGCCTTGGACAGGGGCGGATAATTCACCCCTCCACTTT. Translation: CASILAPWTGADNSPLHF.

Concerning this clonotype itself: Sequence at one end of the junction differs from germline and may be a read error. Written as DNA, the CDR3 is TGTTCCAGCAGCTCAGGCGCCGATAGCAATCAGCCCCAGCATTTT. It translates to CSSSSGADSNQPQHF. V is TRBV7-6 and J is TRBJ1-5, with D unresolved. The CDR3 is 15 amino acids. CDR1 and CDR2 from the germline V gene are SGHVS and FNYEAQ.

This clonotype was seen a handful of times. This chain connects TRBV7-4 to TRBJ1-3; weak D call: TRBD1 (5 bases). Trimming removed 5 bases at V and 3 bases at J, with 26 bases between. This CDR3 region has 19 residues. Germline V lookup: CDR1 SGHVT, CDR2 SQSDAQ. CDR3 protein: CASSPTMRGRTSFGNTIYF. CDR3 DNA sequence: TGTGCCAGCAGCCCTACTATGAGGGGAAGGACGTCCTTTGGAAACACCATATATTTT.

Turning to this clonotype: Likely a read error: the CDR3 ends without its conserved phenylalanine or tryptophan. This chain links TRBV7-3 with TRBJ2-1, with 11 bases matching TRBD2. The CDR3 covers 16 residues. In germline, CDR1 is SGHTA, CDR2 FQGTGA. V was clipped by 0 bases and J by 2 bases; unmatched bases: 0. CDR3 bases: TGTGCCAGCAGCTTAACTAGCGGGAGGGCCTACAATGAGCAGTTCGTC. This sequence encodes CASSLTSGRAYNEQFV.

This clonotype was found many times. The DNA for the CDR3 is TGTGCCAGCAACAACCCCGGGCTAGCGGGGGTTTATGAGCAGTTCTTC. It translates to CASNNPGLAGVYEQFF. V and J are TRBV7-8 and TRBJ2-1, with 10 bases identical to TRBD2. This CDR3 spans 16 amino acids. The V gene's germline CDR1 is SGHVS and CDR2 FQNEAQ. The ends lost 7 bases at V and 8 bases at J; junction bases unmatched: 14. The full variable domain, its missing parts supplied by reference TRBV7-8 and TRBJ2-1, is GAGVSQSPRYKVAKRGQDVALRCDPISGHVSLFWYQQALGQGPEFLTYFQNEAQLDKSGLPSDRFFAERPEGSVSTLKIQRTQQEDSAVYLCASNNPGLAGVYEQFFGPGTRLTVL.